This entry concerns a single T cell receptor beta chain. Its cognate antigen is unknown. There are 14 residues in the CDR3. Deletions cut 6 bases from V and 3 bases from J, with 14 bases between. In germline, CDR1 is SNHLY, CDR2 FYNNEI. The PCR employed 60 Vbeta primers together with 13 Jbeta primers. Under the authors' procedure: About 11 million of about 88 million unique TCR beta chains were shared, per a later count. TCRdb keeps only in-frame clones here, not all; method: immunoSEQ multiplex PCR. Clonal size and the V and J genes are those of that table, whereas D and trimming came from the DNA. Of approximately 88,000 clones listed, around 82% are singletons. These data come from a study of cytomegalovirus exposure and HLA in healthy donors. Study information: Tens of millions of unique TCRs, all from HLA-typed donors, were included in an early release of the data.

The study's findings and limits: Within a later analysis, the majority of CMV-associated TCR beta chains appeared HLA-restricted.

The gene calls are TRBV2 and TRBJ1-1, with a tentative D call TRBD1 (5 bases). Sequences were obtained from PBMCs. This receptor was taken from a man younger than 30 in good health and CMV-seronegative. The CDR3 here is CASRGLRGYTEAFF. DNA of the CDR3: TGTGCCAGCAGGGGACTCCGAGGGTACACTGAAGCTTTCTTT.